This TCR beta chain originates from a study of cytotoxic CD8 clonotypes in ibrutinib-treated CLL. Study conclusions and caveats: Ibrutinib response saw clonality rise, and progression saw it return toward baseline.

Germline values: CDR1 WSHSY, CDR2 SAAADI. After removal of 3 bases from V and 7 bases from J, the junction contained 9 bases not matched to a gene. The CDR3 runs 16 residues. Depths of 1 in 200,000 to 1 in 1 million T cells were the sequencing target. TCRdb keeps only in-frame clones here, not all; method: immunoSEQ multiplex PCR. The repertoire holds some 81,000 clones, with 79% as singletons. Note on this clone: Its antigen is unknown.

The sequence was collected from a human donor with chronic lymphocytic leukemia. This chain uses TRBV10-2 with TRBJ2-5; 12 bases are a match to TRBD2. The material was PBMCs, obtained after 12 months of ibrutinib treatment. The CDR3 region is CASSDGASGGAGTQYF. The CDR3 region has the DNA TGCGCCAGCAGTGATGGGGCTAGCGGGGGGGCTGGGACCCAGTACTTC.